This TCR beta chain emerged from a study of blood T cell repertoires in COVID-19. Study details: The origin of the acute and convalescent COVID-19 samples was the United States, Italy and Spain.

The CDR3 consists of 17 residues. The V gene lost 1 base and the J gene lost 1 base, with 13 bases spanning the gap. Germline loops: CDR1 KGHSH, CDR2 LQKENI. Residents of about two dozen US areas, aged about 18 to 95 years, made up the participants. Recovery among Cohort 3 donors was established by two negative PCRs, clearance, or symptom resolution. Libraries were prepared by immunoSEQ multiplex PCR; TCRdb keeps only in-frame clonotypes and omits some of them. The table shows approximately 300,000 clones, with around 84% occurring only once. This chain links TRBV18 with TRBJ2-2; D is perhaps TRBD1 (6 bases). Sequencing was done on a sample of PBMCs or T cells enriched from blood (not recorded which). The receptor was isolated from a man in his thirties or forties who had recovered from COVID-19. The DNA of the CDR3 is TGTGCCAGCTCACCACTTCCGACAGGAATGAACACCGGGGAGCTGTTTTTT. It yields the protein CASSPLPTGMNTGELFF.